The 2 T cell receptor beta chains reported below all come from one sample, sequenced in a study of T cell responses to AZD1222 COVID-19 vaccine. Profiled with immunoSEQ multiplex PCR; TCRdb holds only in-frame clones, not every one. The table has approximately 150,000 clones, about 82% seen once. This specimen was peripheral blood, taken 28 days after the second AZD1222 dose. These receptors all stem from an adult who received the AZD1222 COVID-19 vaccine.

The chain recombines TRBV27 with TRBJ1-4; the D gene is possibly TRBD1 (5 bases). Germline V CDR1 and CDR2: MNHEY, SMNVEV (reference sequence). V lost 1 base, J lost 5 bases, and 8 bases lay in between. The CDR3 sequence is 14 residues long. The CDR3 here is CASSLFGQNEKLFF. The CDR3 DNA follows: TGTGCCAGCAGTTTATTTGGACAAAATGAAAAACTGTTTTTT.

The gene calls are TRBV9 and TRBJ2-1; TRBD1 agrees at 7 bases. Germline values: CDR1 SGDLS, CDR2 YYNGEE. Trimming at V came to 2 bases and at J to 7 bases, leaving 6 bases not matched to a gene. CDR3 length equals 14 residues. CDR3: CASSVWTGQNEQFF. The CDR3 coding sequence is TGTGCCAGCAGCGTCTGGACAGGTCAAAATGAGCAGTTCTTC.